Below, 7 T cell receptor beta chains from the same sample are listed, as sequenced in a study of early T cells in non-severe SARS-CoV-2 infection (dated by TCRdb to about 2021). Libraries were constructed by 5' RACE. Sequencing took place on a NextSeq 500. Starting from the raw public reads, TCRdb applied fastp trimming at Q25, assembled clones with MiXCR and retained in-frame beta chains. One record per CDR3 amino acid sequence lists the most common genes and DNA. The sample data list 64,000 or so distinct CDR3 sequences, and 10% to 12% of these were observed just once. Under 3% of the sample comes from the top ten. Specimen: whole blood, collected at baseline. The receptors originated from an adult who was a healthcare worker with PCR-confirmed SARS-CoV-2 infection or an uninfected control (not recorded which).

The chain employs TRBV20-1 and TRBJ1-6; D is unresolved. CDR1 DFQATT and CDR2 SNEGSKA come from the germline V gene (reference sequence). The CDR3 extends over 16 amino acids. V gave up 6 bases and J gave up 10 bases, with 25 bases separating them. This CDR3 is CSATRGRLSFGSPLHF. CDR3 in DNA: TGCAGTGCCACACGTGGCCGTCTTAGTTTCGGGTCACCCCTCCACTTT.

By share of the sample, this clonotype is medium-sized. This chain's CDR3 is CASSVRGIGHQPQHF. CDR3 in DNA: TGTGCCAGCAGTGTAAGGGGTATTGGGCATCAGCCCCAGCATTTT. The chain has TRBV12-3 or TRBV12-4 and TRBJ1-5; tentatively, D is TRBD1 (5 bases). Between the trimmed V and J ends, which lost 5 bases and 5 bases, there was a span of 16 bases. The CDR3 covers 15 residues.

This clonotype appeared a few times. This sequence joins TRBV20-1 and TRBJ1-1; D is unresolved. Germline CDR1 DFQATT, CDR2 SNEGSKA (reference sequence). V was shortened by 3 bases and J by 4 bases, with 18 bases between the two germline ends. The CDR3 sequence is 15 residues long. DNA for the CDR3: TGCAGTGCTAGTCGGGTGAACGGGCCTGGCACTGAAGCTTTCTTT. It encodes CSASRVNGPGTEAFF.

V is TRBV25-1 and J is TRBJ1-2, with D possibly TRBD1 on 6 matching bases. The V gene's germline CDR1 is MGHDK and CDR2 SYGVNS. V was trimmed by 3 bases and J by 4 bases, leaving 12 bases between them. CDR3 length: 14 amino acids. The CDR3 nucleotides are TGTGCCAGCAGTGAGGCAGGGGACCTCTATGGCTACACCTTC. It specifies CASSEAGDLYGYTF.

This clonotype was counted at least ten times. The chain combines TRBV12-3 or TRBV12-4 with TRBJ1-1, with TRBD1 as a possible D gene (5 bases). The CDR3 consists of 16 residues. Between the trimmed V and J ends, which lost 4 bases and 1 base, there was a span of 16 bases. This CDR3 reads CASSSLGTRANTEAFF. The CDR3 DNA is TGTGCCAGCAGTTCTCTCGGGACGCGGGCGAACACTGAAGCTTTCTTT.

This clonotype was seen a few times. CDR3 loop: CASSWDRGNTGELFF. CDR3 nucleotide sequence: TGTGCCAGCAGTTGGGACAGGGGAAACACCGGGGAGCTGTTTTTT. The J gene is TRBJ2-2, the V gene TRBV11-2; TRBD1 matches 10 bases. Trimming at V came to 6 bases and at J to 2 bases, leaving 3 bases not matched to a gene. The CDR3 covers 15 residues. Germline-derived CDR1 and CDR2 are SGHAT and FQNNGV.

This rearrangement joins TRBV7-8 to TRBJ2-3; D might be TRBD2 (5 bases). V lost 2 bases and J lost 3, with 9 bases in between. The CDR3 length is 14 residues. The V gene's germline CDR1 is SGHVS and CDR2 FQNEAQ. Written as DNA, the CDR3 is TGTGCCAGCAGCTTAACTAGTAGAACAGATACGCAGTATTTT. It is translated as CASSLTSRTDTQYF.